This T cell receptor (beta chain) was identified during a study of T cell responses to AZD1222 COVID-19 vaccine. This clone was picked up a small number of times. Its antigen is unknown. Study conclusions and caveats: Among vaccine-associated CD4 TCRs, coverage spanned spike, with dominance at 160-218 and 743-854. Spike-specific TCR breadth and depth were elevated following two AZD1222 doses. All repertoire sampling was performed exclusively after the peak T cell response. Close to half of spike-specific TCRs reportedly recognize unmutated variant regions.

The assay was immunoSEQ multiplex PCR, and TCRdb's table has in-frame clones only and misses some. This sample has roughly 100,000 clones, with approximately 90% found just once. Trimming removed 5 bases from V and 7 bases from J; junction bases left unmatched: 5. The CDR3 contains 14 residues. Looked up from germline, CDR1 is MNHEY and CDR2 is SVGAGI. The receptor comes from an adult who received the AZD1222 COVID-19 vaccine. V is TRBV6-5 and J is TRBJ1-4, with 9 bases fitting TRBD1. The source was peripheral blood, collected 28 days after the second AZD1222 dose. CDR3 in DNA: TGTGCCAGCAGTCGGGACAGGGATGGTGAAAAACTGTTTTTT. Translating gives CASSRDRDGEKLFF.